The T cell receptor beta chain described here comes from a study of radiotherapy plus CTLA-4 blockade in lung cancer. Only in-frame clones appear in the TCRdb table, and some are missing; sequencing was by immunoSEQ multiplex PCR. The table includes 60,000 to 70,000 clones, about 80% detected once. This clone was seen once. It was focal radiation plus CTLA-4 blockade with ipilimumab that patients with chemo-refractory metastatic non-small-cell lung cancer received. The material was peripheral blood, obtained from a patient treated with radiotherapy plus ipilimumab. This clonotype was sampled from a human donor with non-small cell lung cancer who had a complete response to radiotherapy plus ipilimumab.

In DNA, the CDR3 is TGCGCCAGCAGGACTAATACAGGGGGCACCTACGAGCAGTACTTC. Its protein is CASRTNTGGTYEQYF. This chain connects TRBV5-1 to TRBJ2-7, with 9 bases identical to TRBD1. The CDR3 is made up of 15 amino acids. The junction had 8 bases not matched to a gene; V was cut back by 5 bases and J by 2 bases. In germline, CDR1 is SGHRS, CDR2 YFSETQ.